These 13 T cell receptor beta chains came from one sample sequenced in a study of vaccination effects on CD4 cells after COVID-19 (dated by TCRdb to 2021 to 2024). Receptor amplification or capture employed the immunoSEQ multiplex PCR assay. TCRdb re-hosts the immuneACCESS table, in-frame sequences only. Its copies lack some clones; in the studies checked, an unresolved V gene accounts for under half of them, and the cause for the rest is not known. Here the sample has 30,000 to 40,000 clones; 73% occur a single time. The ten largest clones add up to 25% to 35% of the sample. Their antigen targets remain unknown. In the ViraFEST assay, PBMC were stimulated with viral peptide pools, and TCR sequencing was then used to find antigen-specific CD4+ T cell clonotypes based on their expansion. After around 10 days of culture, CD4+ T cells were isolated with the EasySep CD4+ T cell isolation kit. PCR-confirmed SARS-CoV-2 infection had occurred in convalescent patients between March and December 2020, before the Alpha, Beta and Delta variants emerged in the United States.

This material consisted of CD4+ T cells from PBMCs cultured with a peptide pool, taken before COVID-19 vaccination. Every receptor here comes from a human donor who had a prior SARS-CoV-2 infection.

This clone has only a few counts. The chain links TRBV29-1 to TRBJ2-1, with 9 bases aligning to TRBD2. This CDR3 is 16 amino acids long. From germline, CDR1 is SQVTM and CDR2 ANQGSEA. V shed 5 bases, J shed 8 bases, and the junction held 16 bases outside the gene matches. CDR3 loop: CSVSVTLAGVVHEQFF. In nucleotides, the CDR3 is TGCAGCGTTTCGGTTACCTTAGCGGGAGTGGTTCATGAGCAGTTCTTC.

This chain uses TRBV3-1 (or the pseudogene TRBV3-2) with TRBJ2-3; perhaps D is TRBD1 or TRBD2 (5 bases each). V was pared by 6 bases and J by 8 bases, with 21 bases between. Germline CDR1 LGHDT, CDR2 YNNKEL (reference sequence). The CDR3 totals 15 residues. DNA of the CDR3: TGTGCCAGCAGACCCTCCGGGACCCGGAGCAGTACGCAGTATTTT. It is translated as CASRPSGTRSSTQYF.

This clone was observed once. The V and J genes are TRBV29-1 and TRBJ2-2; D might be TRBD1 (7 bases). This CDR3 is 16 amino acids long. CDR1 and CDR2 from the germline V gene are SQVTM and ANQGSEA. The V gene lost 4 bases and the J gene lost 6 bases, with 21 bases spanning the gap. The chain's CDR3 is CSVGGDRQGQAGELFF. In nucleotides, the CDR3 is TGCAGCGTTGGGGGGGACCGACAGGGACAAGCCGGGGAGCTGTTTTTT.

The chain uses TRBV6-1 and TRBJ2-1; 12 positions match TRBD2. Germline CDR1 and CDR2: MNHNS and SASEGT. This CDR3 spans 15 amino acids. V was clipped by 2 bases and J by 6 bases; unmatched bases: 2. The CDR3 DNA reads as TGTGCCAGCAGTGAACTAGCGGGGGGGCCCAATGAGCAGTTCTTC. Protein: CASSELAGGPNEQFF.

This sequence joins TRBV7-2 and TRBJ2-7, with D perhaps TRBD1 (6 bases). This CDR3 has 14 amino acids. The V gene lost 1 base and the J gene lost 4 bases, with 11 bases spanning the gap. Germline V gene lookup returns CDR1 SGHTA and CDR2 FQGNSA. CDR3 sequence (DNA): TGTGCCAGCAGCTTAGGCAACAGGGTGTACGAGCAGTACTTC. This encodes CASSLGNRVYEQYF.

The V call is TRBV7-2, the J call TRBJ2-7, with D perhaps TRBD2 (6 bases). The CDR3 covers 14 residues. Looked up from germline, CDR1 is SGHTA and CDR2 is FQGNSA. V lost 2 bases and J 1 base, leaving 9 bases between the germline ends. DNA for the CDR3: TGTGCCAGCAGCTTATACGGGAGTTCCTACGAGCAGTACTTC. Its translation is CASSLYGSSYEQYF. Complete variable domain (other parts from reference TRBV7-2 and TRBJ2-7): GAGVSQSPSNKVTEKGKDVELRCDPISGHTALYWYRQSLGQGLEFLIYFQGNSAPDKSGLPSDRFSAERTGGSVSTLTIQRTQQEDSAVYLCASSLYGSSYEQYFGPGTRLTVT.

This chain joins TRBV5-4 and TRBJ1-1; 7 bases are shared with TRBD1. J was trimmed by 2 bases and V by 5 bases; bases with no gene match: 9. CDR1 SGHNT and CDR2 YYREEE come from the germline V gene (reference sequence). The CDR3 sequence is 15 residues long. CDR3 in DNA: TGTGCCAGCAGAGGAGCGGGACAGAAAAACACTGAAGCTTTCTTT. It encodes CASRGAGQKNTEAFF.

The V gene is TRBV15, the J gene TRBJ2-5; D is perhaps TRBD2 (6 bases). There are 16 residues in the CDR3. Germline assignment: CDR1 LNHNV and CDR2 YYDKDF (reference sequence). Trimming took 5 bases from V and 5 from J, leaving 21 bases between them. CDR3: CATSGLPPGPRETQYF. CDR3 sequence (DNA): TGTGCCACCAGCGGACTACCTCCGGGTCCTCGGGAGACCCAGTACTTC.

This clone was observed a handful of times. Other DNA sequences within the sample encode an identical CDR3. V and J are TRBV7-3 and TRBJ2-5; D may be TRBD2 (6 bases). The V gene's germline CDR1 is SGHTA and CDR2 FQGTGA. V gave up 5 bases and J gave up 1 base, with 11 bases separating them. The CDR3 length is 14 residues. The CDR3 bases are TGTGCCAGCAGCCCGACGGGACTCCAAGAGACCCAGTACTTC. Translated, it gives CASSPTGLQETQYF. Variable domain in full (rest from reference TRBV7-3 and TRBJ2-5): GAGVSQTPSNKVTEKGKYVELRCDPISGHTALYWYRQSLGQGPEFLIYFQGTGAADDSGLPNDRFFAVRPEGSVSTLKIQRTERGDSAVYLCASSPTGLQETQYFGPGTRLLVL.

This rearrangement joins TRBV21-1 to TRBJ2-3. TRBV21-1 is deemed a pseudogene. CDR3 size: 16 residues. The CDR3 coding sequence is TGTGCCAGCAGCAAAGAGTGTCCGCAGCCAGCAGATACGCAGTATTTT. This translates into CASSKECPQPADTQYF.

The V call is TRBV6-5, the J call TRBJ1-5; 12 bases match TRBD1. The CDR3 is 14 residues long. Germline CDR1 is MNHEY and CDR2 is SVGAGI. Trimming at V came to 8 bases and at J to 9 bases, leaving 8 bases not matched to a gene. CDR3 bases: TGTGCCAGCCGATGGGACAGGGGGCGGTGGCCCCAGCATTTT. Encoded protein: CASRWDRGRWPQHF.

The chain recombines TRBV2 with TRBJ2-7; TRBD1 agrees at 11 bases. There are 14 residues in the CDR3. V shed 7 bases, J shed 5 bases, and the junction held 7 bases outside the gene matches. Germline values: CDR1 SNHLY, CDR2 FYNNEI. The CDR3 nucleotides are TGTGCCAGCACCTTGGACAGGGGGCGCGACGAGCAGTACTTC. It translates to CASTLDRGRDEQYF.

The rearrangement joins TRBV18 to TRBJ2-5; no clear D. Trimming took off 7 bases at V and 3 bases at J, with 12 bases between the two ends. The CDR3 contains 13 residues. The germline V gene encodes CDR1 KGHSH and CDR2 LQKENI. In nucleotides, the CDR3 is TGTGCCAGCTTCACCCGGAGAGAAGAGACCCAGTACTTC. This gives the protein CASFTRREETQYF.